The clone carrying this TCR beta chain appeared a few times. The data stem from a study of CD8 T cells in ankylosing spondylitis. Germline CDR1 SGHVS, CDR2 FNYEAQ. CDR3 length equals 17 residues. The ends lost 4 bases at V and 7 bases at J; junction bases unmatched: 15. TCRdb independently ran MiXCR on the 5' RACE reads; one entry per CDR3 protein. The sample gives 200,000 to 300,000 distinct CDR3 sequences, roughly a tenth of which show up once; less than 3% is in the top ten. This chain links TRBV7-6 with TRBJ2-3; TRBD2 matches at 9 bases. Sequencing was performed on blood, either unsorted or a sorted T cell fraction (not recorded which). The TCR was taken from a male donor with ankylosing spondylitis or in good health (not recorded which). In nucleotides, the CDR3 is TGTGCCAGCAGCTCCCCCCTGGGTAGCGGGAGTACTTATACGCAGTATTTT. This codes for CASSSPLGSGSTYTQYF. Full variable domain (outside the CDR3, taken from reference TRBV7-6 and TRBJ2-3): GAGVSQSPRYKVTKRGQDVALRCDPISGHVSLYWYRQALGQGPEFLTYFNYEAQQDKSGLPNDRFSAERPEGSISTLTIQRTEQRDSAMYRCASSSPLGSGSTYTQYFGPGTRLTVL.